The rows below give T cell receptor beta chains drawn from one sample of a study of cytomegalovirus exposure and HLA in healthy donors. The protocol was immunoSEQ multiplex PCR, while the TCRdb copy is restricted to in-frame clones and leaves out a portion. The table for this sample gives approximately 100,000 clones. Sequencing was done on a sample of PBMCs. Receptor source: a man aged 45-65 years in good health and CMV-seropositive. Each CDR3 is given with its conserved first and last residue. The order of the fields is J gene, D gene, CDR3 length, V gene, CDR3 DNA, CDR3 protein. D genes are given only for firm matches.

TRBJ2-7	-	11	TRBV11-3	TGTGCCAGCAGCCCGGGCTACGAGCAGTACTTC	CASSPGYEQYF
TRBJ2-7	TRBD2	14	TRBV6-1	TGTGCCAGCTCGGGCGGGAGGGGGAACTACGAGCAGTACTTC	CASSGGRGNYEQYF
TRBJ1-1	-	15	TRBV6-5	TGTGCCAGTCGTGCTGGGGCGGTCACGAACACTGAAGCTTTCTTT	CASRAGAVTNTEAFF
TRBJ2-5	-	17	TRBV7-7	TGTGCTAGCAGCTTAGGGTTGGACTCCCTGGGGAAAGAGACCCAGTACTTC	CASSLGLDSLGKETQYF
TRBJ1-5	-	16	TRBV28	TGTGCCAGCAGTGTCGGACGGGGATGGGGAGATCAGCCCCAGCATTTT	CASSVGRGWGDQPQHF
TRBJ2-5	-	15	TRBV7-3	TGTGCCAGCAGCTTATCAGGGGTTGAGAGGGAGACCCAGTACTTC	CASSLSGVERETQYF
TRBJ1-4	TRBD1	14	TRBV6-5	TGTGCCAGCCAGGGGGCAGCAACTAATGAAAAACTGTTTTTT	CASQGAATNEKLFF
TRBJ2-2	-	13	TRBV10-3	TGTGCCATCAGCGGACATGGCGCCGGGGAGCTGTTTTTT	CAISGHGAGELFF
TRBJ1-1	-	14	TRBV18	TGTGCCAGCTCTACCGGGACAACGAACACTGAAGCTTTCTTT	CASSTGTTNTEAFF
TRBJ2-5	TRBD1	15	TRBV28	TGTGCCAGCAGTCCCCGATCGGCAGGGGGAGAGACCCAGTACTTC	CASSPRSAGGETQYF
TRBJ2-3	TRBD1	15	TRBV30	TGTGCCTGGAGTACGGGACAGGGGGCCGTAGATACGCAGTATTTT	CAWSTGQGAVDTQYF
TRBJ2-3	-	17	TRBV7-9	TGTGCCAGCAGCAAAGCTGGGACACACCCTAGCACAGATACGCAGTATTTT	CASSKAGTHPSTDTQYF
TRBJ2-7	-	14	TRBV4-3	TGCGCCAGCAGCCAAGCTACAGCTGGCTACGAGCAGTACTTC	CASSQATAGYEQYF
TRBJ2-2	-	17	TRBV18	TGTGCCAGCTCACCGATCCAGGTCGGGGTGTCCACCGGGGAGCTGTTTTTT	CASSPIQVGVSTGELFF
TRBJ2-2	TRBD2	18	TRBV7-2	TGTGCCAGCAGCCAAGGACTAGCGGGAGCCACGAACACCGGGGAGCTGTTTTTT	CASSQGLAGATNTGELFF
TRBJ2-5	-	13	TRBV6-6	TGTGCCAGCAGGCTGACCGGAGGAGAGACCCAGTACTTC	CASRLTGGETQYF
TRBJ2-3	TRBD2	15	TRBV30	TGTGCCTGGAGGGAACTAGCGGAGCCCACAGATACGCAGTATTTT	CAWRELAEPTDTQYF
TRBJ2-7	TRBD1	16	TRBV6-1	TGTGCCAGCAGTGACCAACAGACAGGGTTTAACAACGAGCAGTACTTC	CASSDQQTGFNNEQYF
TRBJ2-2	-	15	TRBV7-7	TGTGCTAGCAGCACAGCCGGGGGGCGTGCCGGGGAGCTGTTTTTT	CASSTAGGRAGELFF
TRBJ1-2	TRBD1	13	TRBV19	TGTGCCAGTAGTCCCGACAGGGGGCAGGGCTACACCTTC	CASSPDRGQGYTF
TRBJ2-7	TRBD2	15	TRBV6-5	TGTGCCAGCAGTTACTCGTCTAGCGGGGTCTACGAGCAGTACTTC	CASSYSSSGVYEQYF
TRBJ2-1	-	15	TRBV7-9	TGTGCCAGCAGCTTTTCAGAAAGCTCCTACAATGAGCAGTTCTTC	CASSFSESSYNEQFF
TRBJ1-2	TRBD1	13	TRBV28	TGTGCCAGCAGTTCAGGGGGCAGCTATGGCTACACCTTC	CASSSGGSYGYTF
TRBJ2-5	TRBD2	17	TRBV19	TGTGCCAGTAGTATGGGACTAGCGGGAGGCCCCAGAGAGACCCAGTACTTC	CASSMGLAGGPRETQYF
TRBJ2-2	-	13	TRBV11-3	TGTGCCAACCGGGACACGAACACCGGGGAGCTGTTTTTT	CANRDTNTGELFF
TRBJ2-5	-	14	TRBV7-8	TGTGCCAGCAGCTTAGCGCGTCTAGCGGAGACCCAGTACTTC	CASSLARLAETQYF
TRBJ2-1	-	13	TRBV4-2	TGTGCCAGCAGCCAAGAAACCGGCGGGGAGCAGTTCTTC	CASSQETGGEQFF
TRBJ2-3	TRBD2	16	TRBV6-6	TGTGCCAGCACCCCGCGCGGGGGAACTAGCACAGATACGCAGTATTTT	CASTPRGGTSTDTQYF
TRBJ1-2	-	13	TRBV6-5	TGTGCCAGCACCCTAGCTTGGGGCTATGGCTACACCTTC	CASTLAWGYGYTF
TRBJ2-7	TRBD2	14	TRBV7-9	TGTGCCAGCAGCCCGACTAGCGGGAGTTACGAGCAGTACTTC	CASSPTSGSYEQYF
TRBJ2-1	-	15	TRBV7-9	TGTGCCAGCAGCGCACGGCCTGGAGCTTACAATGAGCAGTTCTTC	CASSARPGAYNEQFF
TRBJ1-2	-	13	TRBV6-5	TGTGCCAGCAGTCAAGGACAGCGCTATGGCTACACCTTC	CASSQGQRYGYTF
TRBJ1-1	-	13	TRBV9	TGTGCCAGCAGCGTGGGTCTACAGACTGAAGCTTTCTTT	CASSVGLQTEAFF
TRBJ1-2	-	14	TRBV11-2	TGTGCCAGCAGCTACAGAGTCTCTAACTATGGCTACACCTTC	CASSYRVSNYGYTF
TRBJ2-3	-	14	TRBV2	TGTGCCGGCCGGAGAGACTTGGCTGCAGATACGCAGTATTTT	CAGRRDLAADTQYF
TRBJ2-7	TRBD2	16	TRBV7-9	TGTGCCAGCAGCCCGCGGGGGGGTAGCGCCCTAAACGAGCAGTACTTC	CASSPRGGSALNEQYF
TRBJ1-5	-	14	TRBV19	TGTGCCAGTAGCAAGGGAGGGGGCAATCAGCCCCAGCATTTT	CASSKGGGNQPQHF
TRBJ2-7	TRBD2	15	TRBV9	TGTGCCAGCAGCGTAGAACGGGACTATACCTACGAGCAGTACTTC	CASSVERDYTYEQYF
TRBJ2-2	TRBD1	15	TRBV29-1	TGCAGCGTTGGTAGACAGGGGGCACGCACCGGGGAGCTGTTTTTT	CSVGRQGARTGELFF
TRBJ2-3	TRBD2	16	TRBV5-8	TGTGCCAGCAGGCCACTAGCGGATGGAGGGTCAGATACGCAGTATTTT	CASRPLADGGSDTQYF
TRBJ2-7	-	16	TRBV7-2	TGTGCCAGCAGCTTAACCACAGATCTCCGCACCTACGAGCAGTACTTC	CASSLTTDLRTYEQYF
TRBJ2-1	-	14	TRBV18	TGTGCCAGCTCACCACTGGCGGGTTACAATGAGCAGTTCTTC	CASSPLAGYNEQFF
TRBJ1-2	-	13	TRBV27	TGTGCCAGCAGGTCCCCGGGATTCCATGGCTACACCTTC	CASRSPGFHGYTF
TRBJ1-5	-	19	TRBV4-1	TGCGCCAGCAGCCAAGAAACGCTGGGGGGGCTCGAGATAAATCAGCCCCAGCATTTT	CASSQETLGGLEINQPQHF
TRBJ1-1	-	13	TRBV5-1	TGCGCCAGCAGCTGGGGAGCCGACACTGAAGCTTTCTTT	CASSWGADTEAFF
TRBJ2-1	TRBD2	16	TRBV5-1	TGCGCCAGCAGCGAAAGGACTAGCGGGGCGGGCCATGAGCAGTTCTTC	CASSERTSGAGHEQFF
TRBJ2-3	-	14	TRBV6-5	TGTGCCAGCAGTAGAACGCTAAGCACAGATACGCAGTATTTT	CASSRTLSTDTQYF
TRBJ1-1	TRBD1	15	TRBV6-5	TGTGCCAGCAGTTACGGACAGGGACTGAACACTGAAGCTTTCTTT	CASSYGQGLNTEAFF
TRBJ1-1	-	12	TRBV7-8	TGTGCCAGCAGCCCGGGAGCAACTGAAGCTTTCTTT	CASSPGATEAFF
TRBJ1-2	TRBD1	13	TRBV6-5	TGTGCCAGCACCTTCGACAGGGATTATGGCTACACCTTC	CASTFDRDYGYTF
TRBJ1-2	-	14	TRBV5-6	TGTGCCAGCAGTTCTACGGACAGAAACTATGGCTACACCTTC	CASSSTDRNYGYTF
TRBJ1-5	TRBD1	17	TRBV4-2	TGTGCCAGCAGCCAAGATGCTGGACAGGGTACGCATCAGCCCCAGCATTTT	CASSQDAGQGTHQPQHF